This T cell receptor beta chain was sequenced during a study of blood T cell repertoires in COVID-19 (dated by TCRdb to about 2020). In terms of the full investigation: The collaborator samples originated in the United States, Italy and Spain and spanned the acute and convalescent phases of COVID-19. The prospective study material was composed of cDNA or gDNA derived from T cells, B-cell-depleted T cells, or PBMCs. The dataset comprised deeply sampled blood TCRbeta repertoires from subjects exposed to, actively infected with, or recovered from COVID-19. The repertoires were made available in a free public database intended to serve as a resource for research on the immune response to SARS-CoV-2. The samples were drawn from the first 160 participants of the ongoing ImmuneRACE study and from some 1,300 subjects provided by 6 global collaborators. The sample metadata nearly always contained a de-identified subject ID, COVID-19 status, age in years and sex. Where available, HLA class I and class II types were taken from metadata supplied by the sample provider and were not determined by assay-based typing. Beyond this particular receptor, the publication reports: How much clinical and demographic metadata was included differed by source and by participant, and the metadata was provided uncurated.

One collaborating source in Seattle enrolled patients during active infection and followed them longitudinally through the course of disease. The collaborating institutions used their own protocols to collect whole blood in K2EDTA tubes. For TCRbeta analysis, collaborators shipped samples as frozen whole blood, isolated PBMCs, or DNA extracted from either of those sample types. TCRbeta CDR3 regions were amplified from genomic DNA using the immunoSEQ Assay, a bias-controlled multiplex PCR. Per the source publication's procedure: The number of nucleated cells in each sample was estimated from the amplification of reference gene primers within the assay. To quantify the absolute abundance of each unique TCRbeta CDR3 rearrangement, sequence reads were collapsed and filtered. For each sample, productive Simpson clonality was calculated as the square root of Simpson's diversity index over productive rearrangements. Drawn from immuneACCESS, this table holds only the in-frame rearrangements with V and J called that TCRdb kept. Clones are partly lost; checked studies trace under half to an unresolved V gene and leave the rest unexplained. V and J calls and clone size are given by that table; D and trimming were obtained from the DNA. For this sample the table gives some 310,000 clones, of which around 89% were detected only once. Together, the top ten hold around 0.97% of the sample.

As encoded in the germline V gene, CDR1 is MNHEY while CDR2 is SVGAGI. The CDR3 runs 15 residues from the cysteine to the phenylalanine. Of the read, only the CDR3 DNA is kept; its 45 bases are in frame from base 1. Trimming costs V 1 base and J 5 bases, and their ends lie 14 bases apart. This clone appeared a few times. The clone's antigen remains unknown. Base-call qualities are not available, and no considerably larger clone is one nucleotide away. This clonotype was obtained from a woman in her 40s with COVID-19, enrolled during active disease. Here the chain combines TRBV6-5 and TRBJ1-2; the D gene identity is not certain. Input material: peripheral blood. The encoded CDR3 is CASSYFRTEGYGYTF. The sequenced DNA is TGTGCCAGCAGTTACTTCCGGACTGAGGGATATGGCTACACCTTC.